The 14 T cell receptor beta chains reported below all come from one sample, sequenced in a study of T cell repertoires in cytomegalovirus infection. For these TCRs, the target antigens are not known. TCRdb called the reads again in MiXCR, with one record for every CDR3 protein. The profile covers about 220,000 distinct CDR3 sequences, with around 35% appearing a single time and around 60% taken by the ten largest. The sample here was CD8+ T cells from cultured PBMCs, taken from culture after CMV antigen stimulation. The receptors shown here come from a human donor in good health (CMV status not recorded). Some clones in this sample may be carry-over from other donors' samples.

V gene TRBV7-9 combines with J gene TRBJ1-2; D perhaps matches TRBD1 (6 bases). This CDR3 spans 13 amino acids. From germline, CDR1 is SEHNR and CDR2 FQNEAQ (reference sequence). V lost 6 bases, J lost 2 bases, and 10 bases lay in between. The CDR3 region has the DNA TGTGCCAGCAGGCCCGGACAGAACTATGGCTACACCTTC. This translates into CASRPGQNYGYTF.

This chain connects TRBV29-1 to TRBJ2-1, with D unresolved. CDR3 length: 17 amino acids. Deletions cut 4 bases from V and 0 bases from J, with 19 bases between. Germline V CDR1 and CDR2: SQVTM, ANQGSEA. The chain's CDR3 is CSVAPHRSRSSYNEQFF. The CDR3 DNA reads as TGCAGCGTTGCCCCTCATAGGTCCCGGAGCTCCTACAATGAGCAGTTCTTC.

A few counts support this clonotype. DNA of the CDR3: TGTGCCAGCAGGGGAAGGATTTCTGGGGCCAACGTCCTGACTTTC. This translates into CASRGRISGANVLTF. This chain uses TRBV28 with TRBJ2-6, with unresolved D. With 6 bases removed from V and 1 base from J, the gap between germline ends came to 10 bases. This CDR3 spans 15 amino acids. CDR1 and CDR2 from the germline V gene are MDHEN and SYDVKM.

The chain is built from TRBV9 and TRBJ2-5, with a tentative D call TRBD1 (6 bases). The germline CDR1 and CDR2 sequences are SGDLS and YYNGEE. The CDR3 is 14 residues long. Trimming removed 3 bases at V and 5 bases at J, with 14 bases between. CDR3 protein: CASSGRGFGETQYF. The CDR3 coding sequence is TGTGCCAGCAGCGGTAGGGGGTTTGGGGAGACCCAGTACTTC.

This chain links TRBV4-1 with TRBJ2-3, with D perhaps matching TRBD1 or TRBD2 (6 bases each). Trimming stripped 4 bases from V and 4 bases from J, with 21 bases between. This CDR3 is built from 17 residues. Germline CDR1 is MGHRA and CDR2 is YSYEKL. CDR3 bases: TGCGCCAGCAGCCGGGATAGGGGGGCTCGCCCAGCAGATACGCAGTATTTT. It yields the protein CASSRDRGARPADTQYF.

The genes are TRBV7-2 and TRBJ2-7, with 7 bases identical to TRBD1. The CDR3 has 16 amino acids. In germline, CDR1 is SGHTA, CDR2 FQGNSA. The ends lost 3 bases at V and 0 bases at J; junction bases unmatched: 8. The CDR3 DNA reads TGTGCCAGCAGCTTGCCCCGGGACAGAATCTCCTACGAGCAGTACTTC. This gives the protein CASSLPRDRISYEQYF.

This chain uses TRBV27 with TRBJ2-7; 10 nucleotides align to TRBD1. Trimming at V came to 5 bases and at J to 4 bases, leaving 5 bases not matched to a gene. There are 14 residues in the CDR3. In germline, CDR1 is MNHEY, CDR2 SMNVEV (reference sequence). The CDR3 spells CASSSDRGRYEQYF. Written as DNA, the CDR3 is TGTGCCAGCAGTAGCGACAGGGGGCGGTACGAGCAGTACTTC.

The chain employs TRBV5-4 and TRBJ1-1, with 7 bases lining up with TRBD1. Unmatched junction bases numbered 4, after V lost 0 bases and J lost 5 bases. Germline V CDR1 and CDR2: SGHNT, YYREEE (reference sequence). CDR3 length equals 14 residues. CDR3 loop: CASSLGTGRTEAFF. The CDR3 nucleotides are TGTGCCAGCAGCTTGGGGACAGGTAGAACTGAAGCTTTCTTT.

The rearrangement joins TRBV4-1 to TRBJ2-1; TRBD2 agrees at 12 bases. The CDR3 is 16 amino acids. Germline V gives CDR1 MGHRA, CDR2 YSYEKL. V was clipped by 3 bases and J by 4 bases; unmatched bases: 4. The CDR3, as DNA: TGCGCCAGCAGCCACGTCGGGACTAGCGGGTACAATGAGCAGTTCTTC. It specifies CASSHVGTSGYNEQFF.

The J gene is TRBJ2-4, the V gene TRBV6-5, with 7 bases matching TRBD1. Trimming removed 4 bases from V and 2 bases from J; junction bases left unmatched: 11. This CDR3 comprises 17 residues. Germline V gene data show CDR1 as MNHEY and CDR2 as SVGAGI. The CDR3, as DNA: TGTGCCAGCAGTTCCCCCCGGGACAGATTAACCAAAAACATTCAGTACTTC. The encoded protein is CASSSPRDRLTKNIQYF.

CDR3 in amino acids: CASSLVFANTEAFF. As DNA, the CDR3 is TGTGCCAGCAGCTTAGTGTTCGCCAACACTGAAGCTTTCTTT. V gene TRBV7-6 combines with J gene TRBJ1-1; no firm D call. The germline gives CDR1 SGHVS, CDR2 FNYEAQ. The V and J ends lost 1 base and 2 bases respectively, with 8 bases between them. This CDR3 is built from 14 residues.

The rearrangement joins TRBV6-5 to TRBJ2-2; 10 bases fit TRBD1. The V gene end was trimmed by 6 bases and the J gene end by 4 bases; junction bases not matched to a gene: 8. The CDR3 is 16 residues long. Germline CDR1 reads MNHEY; CDR2 reads SVGAGI. The CDR3: CASRPRDRGGTGELFF. DNA of the CDR3: TGTGCCAGCAGGCCCCGGGACAGGGGAGGCACCGGGGAGCTGTTTTTT.

This clonotype was counted only a few times. This chain uses TRBV7-4 with TRBJ2-7; maybe TRBD1 (6 bases). The V end lost 5 bases, the J end lost 2 bases, and 16 bases lay between the germline ends. CDR1 is SGHVT, CDR2 SQSDAQ, per germline. CDR3 length: 15 residues. The CDR3 DNA is TGTGCCAGCAGCCTATCTGGACAGCGGACCTACGAGCAGTACTTC. It specifies CASSLSGQRTYEQYF.

This clonotype turned up a few times. The V call is TRBV24-1, the J call TRBJ2-2, with D perhaps TRBD1 (5 bases). Trimming took off 8 bases at V and 0 bases at J, with 6 bases between the two ends. In germline, CDR1 is KGHDR, CDR2 SFDVKD. The CDR3 is 13 residues long. In DNA form, the CDR3 reads TGTGCCACCATAGGGGCGAACACCGGGGAGCTGTTTTTT. Protein sequence: CATIGANTGELFF.